This T cell receptor (beta chain) was sequenced in a study of lymphopenia after photon versus proton radiotherapy. Sequenced by immunoSEQ multiplex PCR; TCRdb stores in-frame clones only, minus some. The repertoire holds tens of thousands of clones, with around four fifths as singletons. Findings of the study overall: Proton therapy kept repertoires fairly stable, unlike photons, which gained effector/memory cells. Only patients who died were analyzed for survival; proton advantage is unproven.

The CDR3 is 18 amino acids. Germline V gene sequence: CDR1 SGHNT, CDR2 YYREEE (reference sequence). With 4 bases clipped from V and 6 bases from J, the junction kept 12 bases outside the gene matches. This clone was seen a few times. Antigen specificity is unknown. The source was peripheral blood, collected from a patient treated with photon-based radiotherapy. V is TRBV5-4 and J is TRBJ2-1; 14 nucleotides align to TRBD2. The sequence came from a woman in her forties or fifties with pancreatic cancer. CDR3 DNA: TGTGCCAGCAGCAGGGGACTAGCGGGAGTCGGGGGTCTCAATGAGCAGTTCTTC. Amino acid sequence: CASSRGLAGVGGLNEQFF.